The rows below give T cell receptor beta chains drawn from one sample of a study of blood T cell repertoires in COVID-19. Assay used: immunoSEQ multiplex PCR; TCRdb lists only in-frame clones, some missing. This sample carries 250,000 to 300,000 clones, approximately 83% of them seen once, and the ten largest clones take around 2%. The sample taken for sequencing was PBMCs or T cells enriched from blood (not recorded which). These receptors were taken from a woman aged 50 to 65 who had recovered from COVID-19. The CDR3 runs from the conserved cysteine through the conserved F or W. A D gene is named only where the DNA matches it firmly. Not every row has a clone size; where given, it reads once, few, many or a size class.

j_call clone_size d_call v_call cdr3_nt cdr3_aa
TRBJ2-1 . TRBD2 TRBV18 TGTGCCAGCTCACCACAGGCTAGCGGGAGGCCTCTCTCTTCAAATGAGCAGTTCTTC CASSPQASGRPLSSNEQFF
TRBJ2-1 . TRBD1 TRBV7-9 TGTGCCAGCAGCTTGGCACAGGGGACCTACAATGAGCAGTTCTTC CASSLAQGTYNEQFF
TRBJ2-4 . . TRBV27 TGTGCCAGCAGTTTACCCCACCCGGGCAGGGAACTAGCCAAAAACATTCAGTACTTC CASSLPHPGRELAKNIQYF
TRBJ1-1 . . TRBV19 TGTGCCGTGACAGCGGGTAGGGTGAACACTGAAGCTTTCTTT CAVTAGRVNTEAFF
TRBJ1-1 . TRBD1 TRBV4-2 TGTGCCAGCAGCCTAGACAGGGGGCAGGCCTCGCTGGAAGCTTTCTTT CASSLDRGQASLEAFF
TRBJ1-6 . . TRBV7-9 TGTGCCAGCAGCTTAGGACGGGATTCACCCCTCCACTTT CASSLGRDSPLHF
TRBJ1-1 few . TRBV15 TGTGCCACCAGCAGAGATCACCCAGGGGCTGGTACTGAAGCTTTCTTT CATSRDHPGAGTEAFF
TRBJ2-1 . TRBD2 TRBV5-1 TGCGCCAGCGGGAGCGGGAACTACAATGAGCAGTTCTTC CASGSGNYNEQFF
TRBJ1-1 . . TRBV5-1 TGCGCCAGCAGCCTGGGGGCCAACACTGAAGCTTTCTTT CASSLGANTEAFF
TRBJ2-3 . TRBD2 TRBV29-1 TGCAGCGTCGTACTAGCGGGAGGCTCCACAGATACGCAGTATTTT CSVVLAGGSTDTQYF
TRBJ2-3 . TRBD1 TRBV5-1 TGCGCCAGCAGCTTGGCTGGGGGACAGAAGACAGATACGCAGTATTTT CASSLAGGQKTDTQYF
TRBJ1-1 . . TRBV28 TGTGCCAGCAGTTCCCCGGACAGCGGGAACACTGAAGCTTTCTTT CASSSPDSGNTEAFF
TRBJ2-1 . TRBD1 TRBV27 TGTGCCAGCAGTTTACAGGGGGCTGCCTACAATGAGCAGTTCTTC CASSLQGAAYNEQFF
TRBJ2-2 . TRBD1 TRBV5-1 TGCGCCAGCAGTAAGGGACAGGGGTTCACCGGGGAGCTGTTTTTT CASSKGQGFTGELFF
TRBJ2-1 . . TRBV3-1/TRBV3-2 TGTGCCAGCAGGGAGAGCGTGAACAATGAGCAGTTCTTC CASRESVNNEQFF
TRBJ2-1 . TRBD1 TRBV24-1 TGTGCCACCAGTGAGGGGACAGGAAAATTCTCCTACAATGAGCAGTTCTTC CATSEGTGKFSYNEQFF
TRBJ1-5 . . TRBV2 TGTGCCAGCAGTGGCCGGAGCCTTAGTAATCAGCCCCAGCATTTT CASSGRSLSNQPQHF
TRBJ2-7 once . TRBV19 TGTGCCAGTAGTATGGGCTCCTTCCACGAGCAGTACTTC CASSMGSFHEQYF
TRBJ2-1 . . TRBV6-5 TGTGCCAGCAGTTCCAGACTCCTAGGGGCTCTGAATGAGCAGTTCTTC CASSSRLLGALNEQFF
TRBJ2-1 . TRBD2 TRBV4-1 TGCGCCAGCAGCCAAGGGGGGACTAGCGGGGCCTACAATGAGCAGTTCTTC CASSQGGTSGAYNEQFF
TRBJ1-3 . . TRBV19 TGTGCCAGTAGTCACAGGACACGGCAGTCTGGAAACACCATATATTTT CASSHRTRQSGNTIYF
TRBJ2-2 . . TRBV5-1 TGCGCCAGCTACGAGCAGGGGTACCCTACCGGGGAGCTGTTTTTT CASYEQGYPTGELFF
TRBJ1-6 . TRBD1 TRBV16 TGTGCCAGCAGCCCGGGACAGAATAATTCACCCCTCCACTTT CASSPGQNNSPLHF